The T cell receptor (beta chain) under discussion was sequenced for a study of shared clonotypes between healthy human individuals. Genomic DNA (from each subset) was split evenly across several immunoSEQ plates. Only in-frame clones appear in the TCRdb table, and some are missing; sequencing was by immunoSEQ multiplex PCR. The sample has about 2.3 million clones; around 90% are singletons. Germline CDR1 SGHTA, CDR2 FQGNSA. V lost 5 bases, J lost 8 bases, and 17 bases lay in between. The CDR3 is 14 residues long. Sequencing was carried out using naive CD4+ T cells from PBMCs. The subset is: CD45RA+ positively selected. The sequence came from a man aged 18 to 29 in good health. Some clones in this sample may be carry-over from other donors' samples. The chain is built from TRBV7-2 and TRBJ2-3; TRBD2 might be the D (5 bases). This CDR3 is CASSPNAGGVTQYF. The CDR3 DNA reads TGTGCCAGCAGCCCGAACGCGGGTGGAGTTACGCAGTATTTT.